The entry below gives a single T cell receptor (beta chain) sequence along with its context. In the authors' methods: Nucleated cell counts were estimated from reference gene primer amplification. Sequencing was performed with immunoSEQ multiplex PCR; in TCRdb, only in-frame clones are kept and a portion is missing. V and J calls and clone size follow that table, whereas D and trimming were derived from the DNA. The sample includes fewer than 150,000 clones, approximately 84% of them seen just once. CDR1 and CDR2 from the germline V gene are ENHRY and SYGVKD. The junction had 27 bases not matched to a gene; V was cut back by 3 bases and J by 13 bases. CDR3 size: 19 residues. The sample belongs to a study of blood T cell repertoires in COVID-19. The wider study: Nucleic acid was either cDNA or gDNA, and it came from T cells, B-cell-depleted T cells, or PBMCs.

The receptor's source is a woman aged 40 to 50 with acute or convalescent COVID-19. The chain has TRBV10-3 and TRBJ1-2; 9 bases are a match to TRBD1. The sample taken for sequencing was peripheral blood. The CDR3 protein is CAISDPTSTGTGKSIPATF. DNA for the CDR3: TGTGCCATCAGTGATCCCACTTCAACCGGGACAGGGAAATCAATACCGGCCACCTTC.